Listed below are T cell receptor beta chains from one sample, sequenced in a study of T-cell reconstitution after alpha-beta-depleted transplantation in children. A single record per CDR3 protein comes from TCRdb applying MiXCR to the PCR reads. The table records hundreds of thousands of distinct CDR3 sequences, roughly 14% of them present only once. The input for sequencing was PBMCs, taken before TCRalphabeta/CD19-depleted stem cell transplant. Receptors were obtained from a girl aged 2-10 years with congenital amegakaryocytic thrombocytopenia, due to receive a stem cell transplant. The CDR3 runs from the conserved cysteine through the conserved F or W. A D gene is named only where the DNA matches it firmly. Clone size is given for some rows only: seen once, a few or many times, or a class if the clone is expanded.

CDR3 length: 18; V gene: TRBV20-1; J gene: TRBJ2-7; clone size: .; D gene: .; CDR3 DNA: TGCAGTGCTAGAGGGGTAGGCAGGGAGATCTCCCTACAGGACGAGCAGTACTTC; CDR3 protein: CSARGVGREISLQDEQYF
CDR3 length: 19; V gene: TRBV4-1; J gene: TRBJ2-7; clone size: many; D gene: .; CDR3 DNA: TGCGCCAGCAGCCAAGAAGTCCTAGGGGTGCGGAGGAGGAGGTACGAGCAGTACTTC; CDR3 protein: CASSQEVLGVRRRRYEQYF
CDR3 length: 14; V gene: TRBV27; J gene: TRBJ2-7; clone size: many; D gene: .; CDR3 DNA: TGTGCCAGCAAAGTCGGCGGGGTAGGCTACGAGCAGTACTTC; CDR3 protein: CASKVGGVGYEQYF
CDR3 length: 13; V gene: TRBV9; J gene: TRBJ2-7; clone size: many; D gene: .; CDR3 DNA: TGTGCCAGCAGCGTAGGAAGCAACTACGAGCAGTACTTC; CDR3 protein: CASSVGSNYEQYF
CDR3 length: 12; V gene: TRBV20-1; J gene: TRBJ1-1; clone size: many; D gene: .; CDR3 DNA: TGCAGCCACGCCGTGGGTTCCACTGAAGCTTTCTTT; CDR3 protein: CSHAVGSTEAFF
CDR3 length: 14; V gene: TRBV5-1; J gene: TRBJ1-1; clone size: few; D gene: TRBD1; CDR3 DNA: TGCGCCAGCAGCCCGGGACAGGTTCACACTGAAGCTTTCTTT; CDR3 protein: CASSPGQVHTEAFF
CDR3 length: 17; V gene: TRBV20-1; J gene: TRBJ2-1; clone size: .; D gene: TRBD2; CDR3 DNA: TGCAGTGCGCCCGGGACTAGCGGGAGGGTTTTTGGCAATGAGCAGTTCTTC; CDR3 protein: CSAPGTSGRVFGNEQFF
CDR3 length: 16; V gene: TRBV27; J gene: TRBJ2-2; clone size: many; D gene: TRBD1; CDR3 DNA: TGTGCCAGCAGTTTAGAGGGGACAGGGCGTACCGGGGAGCTGTTTTTT; CDR3 protein: CASSLEGTGRTGELFF
CDR3 length: 16; V gene: TRBV5-1; J gene: TRBJ2-5; clone size: few; D gene: .; CDR3 DNA: TGCGCCAGCAGCTTGGAGGGGACCTTGGGCCAAGAGACCCAGTACTTC; CDR3 protein: CASSLEGTLGQETQYF
CDR3 length: 11; V gene: TRBV20-1; J gene: TRBJ2-5; clone size: many; D gene: .; CDR3 DNA: TGCAGTCCATATATCCCTGAGACCCAGTACTTC; CDR3 protein: CSPYIPETQYF
CDR3 length: 14; V gene: TRBV12-3/TRBV12-4; J gene: TRBJ2-7; clone size: many; D gene: TRBD2; CDR3 DNA: TGTGCCAGCAGACTGACTAGCGCATGGGACGAGCAGTACTTC; CDR3 protein: CASRLTSAWDEQYF
CDR3 length: 12; V gene: TRBV12-3/TRBV12-4; J gene: TRBJ1-3; clone size: many; D gene: .; CDR3 DNA: TGTGCCAGCATCAGCTCTGGAAACACCATATATTTT; CDR3 protein: CASISSGNTIYF
CDR3 length: 13; V gene: TRBV12-3/TRBV12-4; J gene: TRBJ2-2; clone size: many; D gene: .; CDR3 DNA: TGTGCCAGCAGTCGCAATCCGGCCGGGGAGCTGTTTTTT; CDR3 protein: CASSRNPAGELFF
CDR3 length: 16; V gene: TRBV13; J gene: TRBJ2-1; clone size: many; D gene: .; CDR3 DNA: TGTGCCAGCAGCCTCTGGGGTGGCGGCTCCTACAATGAGCAGTTCTTC; CDR3 protein: CASSLWGGGSYNEQFF
CDR3 length: 16; V gene: TRBV20-1; J gene: TRBJ2-5; clone size: few; D gene: TRBD2; CDR3 DNA: TGCAGCCCCAGGATGACTAGCGGGAGGGGAATGGAGACCCAGTACTTC; CDR3 protein: CSPRMTSGRGMETQYF
CDR3 length: 15; V gene: TRBV15; J gene: TRBJ2-1; clone size: few; D gene: .; CDR3 DNA: TGTGCCACCAGCAGAGAGGACACAACCTACAATGAGCAGTTCTTC; CDR3 protein: CATSREDTTYNEQFF
CDR3 length: 14; V gene: TRBV20-1; J gene: TRBJ2-1; clone size: many; D gene: TRBD2; CDR3 DNA: TGCAGTGCTGCCGGGACTAGCGACTACAATGAGCAGTTCTTC; CDR3 protein: CSAAGTSDYNEQFF
CDR3 length: 14; V gene: TRBV7-2; J gene: TRBJ2-7; clone size: .; D gene: .; CDR3 DNA: TGTGCCAGCAGCTTAGCTGGGGCCGACTACGAGCAGTACTTC; CDR3 protein: CASSLAGADYEQYF
CDR3 length: 16; V gene: TRBV20-1; J gene: TRBJ2-5; clone size: many; D gene: TRBD2; CDR3 DNA: TGCAGTGGGGCGACTAGCGGGAGGGCATATCAAGAGACCCAGTACTTC; CDR3 protein: CSGATSGRAYQETQYF
CDR3 length: 13; V gene: TRBV25-1; J gene: TRBJ1-1; clone size: .; D gene: .; CDR3 DNA: TGTGCCAGCAATGGCCAGTTGAACACTGAAGCTTTCTTT; CDR3 protein: CASNGQLNTEAFF
CDR3 length: 12; V gene: TRBV12-3/TRBV12-4; J gene: TRBJ2-7; clone size: many; D gene: .; CDR3 DNA: TGTGCCAGCAGCAGGGGTGGCGACGAGCAGTACTTC; CDR3 protein: CASSRGGDEQYF
CDR3 length: 15; V gene: TRBV7-3; J gene: TRBJ2-1; clone size: .; D gene: .; CDR3 DNA: TGTGCCAGCAGCTTAAGTGGGAGTGGACACAATGAGCAGTTCTTC; CDR3 protein: CASSLSGSGHNEQFF
CDR3 length: 14; V gene: TRBV5-1; J gene: TRBJ1-1; clone size: .; D gene: .; CDR3 DNA: TGCGCCAGCAGCTTGAGGGTCGACTACACTGAAGCTTTCTTT; CDR3 protein: CASSLRVDYTEAFF
CDR3 length: 15; V gene: TRBV5-8; J gene: TRBJ2-4; clone size: .; D gene: TRBD1; CDR3 DNA: TGTTCCAGCAGCGACAGGGGACCAGCCAAAAACATTCAGTACTTC; CDR3 protein: CSSSDRGPAKNIQYF
CDR3 length: 20; V gene: TRBV12-3/TRBV12-4; J gene: TRBJ2-1; clone size: .; D gene: TRBD2; CDR3 DNA: TGTGCCAGCAGTCCATCTCCCGGGACTAGCTACCTTAGCTCCTACAATGAGCAGTTCTTC; CDR3 protein: CASSPSPGTSYLSSYNEQFF
CDR3 length: 16; V gene: TRBV20-1; J gene: TRBJ2-3; clone size: .; D gene: TRBD2; CDR3 DNA: TGCAGTGCTAATCCAAGGACTAGCGGGCTCACAGATACGCAGTATTTT; CDR3 protein: CSANPRTSGLTDTQYF
CDR3 length: 14; V gene: TRBV12-3/TRBV12-4; J gene: TRBJ2-1; clone size: .; D gene: .; CDR3 DNA: TGTGCCAGCAGTTTTCGCGGCCCGTACAATGAGCAGTTCTTC; CDR3 protein: CASSFRGPYNEQFF
CDR3 length: 17; V gene: TRBV12-3/TRBV12-4; J gene: TRBJ2-1; clone size: .; D gene: .; CDR3 DNA: TGTGCCAGCAGTTACAGCCAAAACACCCTAGTATACAATGAGCAGTTCTTC; CDR3 protein: CASSYSQNTLVYNEQFF
CDR3 length: 13; V gene: TRBV7-2; J gene: TRBJ1-1; clone size: few; D gene: .; CDR3 DNA: TGTGCCAGCAGCTCCGAACCGAACACTGAAGCTTTCTTT; CDR3 protein: CASSSEPNTEAFF
CDR3 length: 17; V gene: TRBV20-1; J gene: TRBJ2-1; clone size: .; D gene: TRBD2; CDR3 DNA: TGCAGTGCTAGACCCTTTAGACTAGCGGGACCCCCCAATGAGCAGTTCTTC; CDR3 protein: CSARPFRLAGPPNEQFF
CDR3 length: 14; V gene: TRBV5-5; J gene: TRBJ2-7; clone size: .; D gene: .; CDR3 DNA: TGTGCCAGCAGCTTGGAATCACCTACCTACGAGCAGTACTTC; CDR3 protein: CASSLESPTYEQYF
CDR3 length: 15; V gene: TRBV7-2; J gene: TRBJ1-5; clone size: many; D gene: TRBD1; CDR3 DNA: TGTGCCAGCAGCCGGACAGGGATGAGCAATCAGCCCCAGCATTTT; CDR3 protein: CASSRTGMSNQPQHF
CDR3 length: 15; V gene: TRBV20-1; J gene: TRBJ2-1; clone size: .; D gene: .; CDR3 DNA: TGCAGTGCTAGAACCGGGACTCGGGTAGACAATGAGCAGTTCTTC; CDR3 protein: CSARTGTRVDNEQFF
CDR3 length: 14; V gene: TRBV20-1; J gene: TRBJ2-1; clone size: .; D gene: .; CDR3 DNA: TGCAGTGCGGAGAGGTACGGCGAAACCAATGAGCAGTTCTTC; CDR3 protein: CSAERYGETNEQFF
CDR3 length: 14; V gene: TRBV11-1; J gene: TRBJ2-1; clone size: many; D gene: .; CDR3 DNA: TGTGCCAGCAGTCGAACGGACTACTACAATGAGCAGTTCTTC; CDR3 protein: CASSRTDYYNEQFF
CDR3 length: 16; V gene: TRBV5-5; J gene: TRBJ1-5; clone size: few; D gene: TRBD1; CDR3 DNA: TGTGCCAGCAGCTCTGGGACAGGCGCGGGCAGCGAGCCCCAGCATTTT; CDR3 protein: CASSSGTGAGSEPQHF
CDR3 length: 15; V gene: TRBV27; J gene: TRBJ2-2; clone size: .; D gene: .; CDR3 DNA: TGTGCCAGCAGTTTATCTGGCCGGTACACCGGGGAGCTGTTTTTT; CDR3 protein: CASSLSGRYTGELFF
CDR3 length: 17; V gene: TRBV7-9; J gene: TRBJ2-1; clone size: .; D gene: TRBD2; CDR3 DNA: TGTGCCAGCAGCTTAGGGACTAGCGGGAGGTTCCCCAATGAGCAGTTCTTC; CDR3 protein: CASSLGTSGRFPNEQFF
CDR3 length: 14; V gene: TRBV29-1; J gene: TRBJ2-2; clone size: .; D gene: .; CDR3 DNA: TGCAGCGTTGTCGACCATATGAACACCGGGGAGCTGTTTTTT; CDR3 protein: CSVVDHMNTGELFF
CDR3 length: 16; V gene: TRBV18; J gene: TRBJ2-1; clone size: many; D gene: TRBD2; CDR3 DNA: TGTGCCAGCTCATCAAGATCGCAGGGACTATTGAATGAGCAGTTCTTC; CDR3 protein: CASSSRSQGLLNEQFF
CDR3 length: 23; V gene: TRBV20-1; J gene: TRBJ2-6; clone size: few; D gene: TRBD2; CDR3 DNA: TGCAGTGCTAGGAGGAACTTTTATCGATTTTTGGGACTAGAAGGATGTGGGGCCAACGTCCTGACTTTC; CDR3 protein: CSARRNFYRFLGLEGCGANVLTF
CDR3 length: 16; V gene: TRBV5-1; J gene: TRBJ2-3; clone size: few; D gene: TRBD2; CDR3 DNA: TGCGCCAGCAGCTGGGGACTAGCGGAAACCACAGATACGCAGTATTTT; CDR3 protein: CASSWGLAETTDTQYF
CDR3 length: 17; V gene: TRBV12-3/TRBV12-4; J gene: TRBJ2-2; clone size: many; D gene: TRBD2; CDR3 DNA: TGTGCCAGCAGTGGAAGCTTAGCGGGAGGGCTCGCCGGGGAGCTGTTTTTT; CDR3 protein: CASSGSLAGGLAGELFF
CDR3 length: 13; V gene: TRBV7-2; J gene: TRBJ2-1; clone size: few; D gene: .; CDR3 DNA: TGTGCCAGCAGCTTTAACGGCGCGAATGAGCAGTTCTTC; CDR3 protein: CASSFNGANEQFF
CDR3 length: 15; V gene: TRBV20-1; J gene: TRBJ1-1; clone size: many; D gene: .; CDR3 DNA: TGCAGTGCTAGAGAGAGATTGTTTGTGGGAGGGGGAGCTTTCTTT; CDR3 protein: CSARERLFVGGGAFF
CDR3 length: 13; V gene: TRBV5-1; J gene: TRBJ2-7; clone size: many; D gene: .; CDR3 DNA: TGCGCCAGCAGCTTCGACGCAGCCTACGAGCAGTACTTC; CDR3 protein: CASSFDAAYEQYF